Shown below are 24 T cell receptor beta chains from a single sample sequenced in a study of cytomegalovirus exposure and HLA in healthy donors. Repertoires were generated with immunoSEQ multiplex PCR, while TCRdb's copy carries only in-frame clones and drops some. The data show about 92,000 clones, 80% to 95% seen once. Sequenced: PBMCs. All receptors derive from a woman in her thirties in good health and CMV-seropositive.

V gene TRBV14 combines with J gene TRBJ2-5; possible D gene TRBD1, 6 bases. Trimming removed 5 bases from V and 0 bases from J, with 10 bases in between. The CDR3 is made up of 14 amino acids. Germline V gene data show CDR1 as SGHDN and CDR2 as FVKESK. As DNA, the CDR3 is TGTGCCAGCAGCTTTCGGGACAACCAAGAGACCCAGTACTTC. This codes for CASSFRDNQETQYF.

The rearrangement uses TRBV6-1 and TRBJ2-2; possible D gene TRBD1, 6 bases. The ends were cut back, 3 bases at V and 5 bases at J, with 10 bases in the middle. Germline V gene data show CDR1 as MNHNS and CDR2 as SASEGT. There are 14 residues in the CDR3. CDR3 amino acids: CASSEGHRTGELFF. DNA of the CDR3: TGTGCCAGCAGTGAGGGACACCGAACCGGGGAGCTGTTTTTT.

The chain uses TRBV18 and TRBJ2-1, with 8 bases aligning to TRBD2. This CDR3 is built from 13 residues. Germline CDR1 reads KGHSH; CDR2 reads LQKENI. J was trimmed by 7 bases and V by 6 bases; bases with no gene match: 5. CDR3 residues: CASSGLEWNEQFF. CDR3 nucleotide sequence: TGTGCCAGCTCGGGACTAGAGTGGAATGAGCAGTTCTTC.

This CDR3 is CASSLNLRGGETQYF. CDR3 DNA sequence: TGTGCCAGCAGCTTGAACCTGCGGGGCGGAGAGACCCAGTACTTC. The V and J genes are TRBV7-2 and TRBJ2-5; the D gene is possibly TRBD2 (6 bases). This CDR3 is 15 amino acids long. The germline V gene has CDR1 SGHTA and CDR2 FQGNSA. With 3 bases removed from V and 4 bases from J, the gap between germline ends came to 15 bases.

The V call is TRBV19, the J call TRBJ2-7; 7 bases map to TRBD1. CDR1 and CDR2 from the germline V gene are LNHDA and SQIVND (reference sequence). This CDR3 contains 15 residues. Trimming removed 6 bases from V and 1 base from J; junction bases left unmatched: 9. In DNA form, the CDR3 reads TGTGCCAGTAGCGATCTACCGGGACAGTCCTACGAGCAGTACTTC. It specifies CASSDLPGQSYEQYF.

This rearrangement joins TRBV12-2 to TRBJ2-7; TRBD1, the D gene given by the table, was not confirmed from the DNA. TRBV12-2 corresponds to a pseudogene. This CDR3 spans 15 amino acids. This chain's CDR3 is CASRSRTGLTYEQYF. DNA of the CDR3: TGTGCAAGTCGCTCCCGGACAGGATTAACCTACGAGCAGTACTTC.

This clone was observed a single time. This chain joins TRBV18 and TRBJ2-1; maybe TRBD2 (5 bases). The V gene lost 1 base and the J gene lost 8 bases, with 15 bases spanning the gap. This CDR3 is built from 15 residues. CDR1 and CDR2 (germline): KGHSH, LQKENI. The CDR3 here is CASSPLPGIGDEQFF. CDR3 in DNA: TGTGCCAGCTCACCACTGCCCGGGATCGGGGATGAGCAGTTCTTC.

The CDR3 coding sequence is TGTGCCAGCAGCGCCACTACCGGGAGCGGCAATGAGCAGTTCTTC. It codes for CASSATTGSGNEQFF. The gene calls are TRBV6-4 and TRBJ2-1, with D tentatively TRBD2 (6 bases). CDR3 length: 15 amino acids. V was pared by 6 bases and J by 6 bases, with 18 bases between. Germline CDR1 MRHNA, CDR2 SNTAGT.

V is TRBV2 and J is TRBJ2-7; D remains unclear. V dropped 5 bases and J dropped 2 bases, with 7 bases sitting between them. CDR1 and CDR2 (germline): SNHLY, FYNNEI. The CDR3 runs to 12 residues. In DNA form, the CDR3 reads TGTGCCAGCAGTCACACGACCTACGAGCAGTACTTC. Translated: CASSHTTYEQYF.

This chain links TRBV6-1 with TRBJ2-3; 12 bases line up with TRBD1. With 4 bases clipped from V and 5 bases from J, the junction kept 4 bases outside the gene matches. The CDR3 sequence is 15 residues long. Germline values: CDR1 MNHNS, CDR2 SASEGT. The CDR3 DNA sequence: TGTGCCAGCAGTGGGGGACAGGGGGCTAGAGATACGCAGTATTTT. This encodes CASSGGQGARDTQYF.

The genes are TRBV4-3 and TRBJ2-5; D is unclear. The germline gives CDR1 LGHNA, CDR2 YSLEER. The CDR3 has 14 residues. The V gene lost 0 bases and the J gene lost 5 bases, with 10 bases spanning the gap. This CDR3 reads CASSQDGLAETQYF. In DNA, the CDR3 is TGCGCCAGCAGCCAAGATGGGCTGGCCGAGACCCAGTACTTC.

This chain connects TRBV28 to TRBJ2-3, with TRBD2 as a possible D gene (5 bases). The CDR3 consists of 16 residues. V lost 4 bases and J lost 3, with 17 bases in between. Germline CDR1 and CDR2: MDHEN and SYDVKM. The CDR3 loop reads CASSSPWGEGTDTQYF. CDR3 coding DNA: TGTGCCAGCAGTTCCCCATGGGGAGAAGGAACAGATACGCAGTATTTT.

This chain uses TRBV5-1 with TRBJ1-3; 7 bases align to TRBD1. J lost 0 bases, V lost 4 bases, and 4 bases had no gene match. The CDR3 contains 15 residues. Germline assignment: CDR1 SGHRS and CDR2 YFSETQ. CDR3 sequence: CASSMGQFSGNTIYF. The CDR3 DNA reads as TGCGCCAGCAGCATGGGACAGTTCTCTGGAAACACCATATATTTT.

V and J are TRBV7-2 and TRBJ2-2; D gene ambiguous. Per the germline V gene, CDR1 is SGHTA and CDR2 is FQGNSA. The CDR3 covers 14 residues. V lost 1 base, J lost 7 bases, and 10 bases lay in between. The CDR3 reads CASSLVGSGGELFF. CDR3 nucleotide sequence: TGTGCCAGCAGCTTAGTCGGGTCTGGCGGGGAGCTGTTTTTT.

The rearrangement links TRBV5-1 to TRBJ1-1; D is possibly TRBD1 (6 bases). The CDR3 has 18 amino acids. V lost 0 bases and J lost 3, with 21 bases in between. The germline V gene has CDR1 SGHRS and CDR2 YFSETQ. Here the CDR3 DNA reads TGCGCCAGCAGCTTGGGGGGGCGGGGCGGGGGGGGGTACACTGAAGCTTTCTTT. Residues: CASSLGGRGGGGYTEAFF.

V usage is TRBV6-1 and J usage is TRBJ2-3; TRBD2 matches 7 bases. The CDR3 runs 14 residues. V shed 11 bases and J 2 bases; nucleotides not matched to a gene: 10. Germline V lookup: CDR1 MNHNS, CDR2 SASEGT. The CDR3 nucleotides read TGTGCCGGGGGGGGATTTAAGTCCACAGATACGCAGTATTTT. Translated: CAGGGFKSTDTQYF.

This clone showed up just once. The chain carries TRBV4-2 and TRBJ2-5, with a possible D match to TRBD1 (5 bases). The germline V and J ends were trimmed by 0 bases and 0 bases, with 17 bases remaining between them. CDR1 is LGHNA, CDR2 YNFKEQ, per germline. This CDR3 comprises 18 residues. This CDR3 is CASSQDSDMFSYQETQYF. Here the CDR3 DNA reads TGTGCCAGCAGCCAAGATTCGGACATGTTTTCGTACCAAGAGACCCAGTACTTC.

This clone was recorded only once. The chain joins TRBV10-3 to TRBJ2-3, with TRBD1 identical over 10 bases. V lost 0 bases, J lost 3 bases, and 3 bases stayed unmatched. The CDR3 covers 16 residues. The germline V gene has CDR1 ENHRY and CDR2 SYGVKD. CDR3 amino acids: CAISESMGQGTDTQYF. The CDR3 DNA reads as TGTGCCATCAGTGAGTCTATGGGACAGGGGACAGATACGCAGTATTTT.

The chain links TRBV15 to TRBJ2-1, with 8 bases that match TRBD2. Trimming at V came to 5 bases and at J to 5 bases, leaving 8 bases not matched to a gene. The CDR3 contains 15 residues. Per the germline V gene, CDR1 is LNHNV and CDR2 is YYDKDF (reference sequence). The CDR3 sequence: CATSVNSGTHNEQFF. The CDR3 coding sequence is TGTGCCACCAGCGTAAATAGCGGGACGCACAATGAGCAGTTCTTC.

This chain uses TRBV2 with TRBJ2-7; 10 bases match TRBD1. CDR1 and CDR2 (germline): SNHLY, FYNNEI. V lost 6 bases to trimming and J lost 3 bases; unmatched junction nucleotides: 5. The CDR3 totals 14 residues. The CDR3 bases are TGTGCCAGCAGAGCCGGGACAGGGGACTACGAGCAGTACTTC. This gives the protein CASRAGTGDYEQYF.

The chain has TRBV7-9 and TRBJ2-1, with 7 bases fitting TRBD2. Germline lookup yields CDR1 SEHNR and CDR2 FQNEAQ (reference sequence). The CDR3 loop spans 16 amino acids. With 1 base clipped from V and 3 bases from J, the junction kept 6 bases outside the gene matches. The CDR3 protein is CASSLGGGLLYNEQFF. The CDR3 DNA sequence: TGTGCCAGCAGCTTAGGCGGGGGTCTACTCTACAATGAGCAGTTCTTC.

This clone was seen more than once but under ten times. The CDR3 coding sequence is TGTGCCAGCAGCTTGGTGACAGGGCTAATAAACCCCACAGATACGCAGTATTTT. Translation gives CASSLVTGLINPTDTQYF. The rearrangement joins TRBV5-8 to TRBJ2-3, with 7 bases matching TRBD1. The CDR3 covers 18 residues. The V segment lost 0 bases and the J segment 2 bases; nucleotides outside the gene matches: 12. The germline V gene has CDR1 SGHTS and CDR2 YDEGEE.

The V call is TRBV15, the J call TRBJ2-7; 7 positions agree with TRBD1. J gave up 3 bases and V 5 bases, and 13 bases lay outside the gene matches. The CDR3 has 16 residues. Germline lookup yields CDR1 LNHNV and CDR2 YYDKDF (reference sequence). CDR3 protein: CATSPTDRPGGYEQYF. In nucleotides, the CDR3 is TGTGCCACCAGCCCGACGGACAGGCCAGGGGGCTACGAGCAGTACTTC.

The chain employs TRBV9 and TRBJ2-1, with 10 nucleotides matching TRBD2. Trimming cost V 2 bases and J 9 bases; bases outside gene matches: 8. This CDR3 is 15 amino acids long. Looked up from germline, CDR1 is SGDLS and CDR2 is YYNGEE. The CDR3 is CASSVTASGSSEQFF. For the CDR3, the DNA is TGTGCCAGCAGCGTGACGGCTAGCGGGAGTTCTGAGCAGTTCTTC.